The 21 T cell receptor beta chains reported below all come from one sample, sequenced in a study of OX40 agonist ivuxolimab in advanced cancers. The method was immunoSEQ multiplex PCR; TCRdb's version includes in-frame clones alone and lacks a portion of them. The profile shows about 70,000 clones, around 88% of them singletons. Sequences were derived from CD4+ or CD8+ T cells sorted from blood, sampled in a trial of the OX40 agonist ivuxolimab. The receptors were sampled from an adult with an advanced solid tumor such as melanoma, head and neck, liver or kidney cancer.

This sequence joins TRBV27 and TRBJ2-5, with D perhaps matching TRBD1 (5 bases). The germline CDR1 and CDR2 sequences are MNHEY and SMNVEV (reference sequence). The CDR3 extends over 15 amino acids. Trimming cost V 0 bases and J 2 bases, with 10 bases left between them. The CDR3 nucleotides read TGTGCCAGCAGTTTATCGTACCAGGGTCAAGAGACCCAGTACTTC. This encodes CASSLSYQGQETQYF.

The chain uses TRBV25-1 and TRBJ2-5; perhaps D is TRBD1 or TRBD2 (5 bases each). V was shortened by 2 bases and J by 4 bases, with 17 bases between the two germline ends. CDR3 length: 16 amino acids. The germline CDR1 and CDR2 sequences are MGHDK and SYGVNS. The CDR3 here is CASSEGRDPTPETQYF. The CDR3 nucleotides read TGTGCCAGCAGTGAAGGCAGGGACCCTACGCCAGAGACCCAGTACTTC.

The chain is built from TRBV6-1 and TRBJ1-1, with 7 bases matching TRBD1. This CDR3 has 14 residues. Unmatched junction bases numbered 8, after V lost 3 bases and J lost 7 bases. Germline lookup yields CDR1 MNHNS and CDR2 SASEGT. This chain's CDR3 is CASSDPGTDGEAFF. The DNA of the CDR3 is TGTGCCAGCAGTGACCCCGGGACAGACGGTGAAGCTTTCTTT.

V usage is TRBV29-1 and J usage is TRBJ2-7, with a possible D match to TRBD1 (5 bases). CDR3 length: 12 amino acids. Trimming left V 7 bases short and J 0 bases short, with 10 bases between. Germline V CDR1 and CDR2: SQVTM, ANQGSEA. Here the CDR3 reads CSATRASYEQYF. The CDR3 region has the DNA TGCAGCGCGACCAGGGCCTCCTACGAGCAGTACTTC.

The V call is TRBV9, the J call TRBJ2-5, with a tentative D call TRBD1 (6 bases). The V and J ends lost 0 bases and 4 bases respectively, with 13 bases between them. Looked up from germline, CDR1 is SGDLS and CDR2 is YYNGEE. The CDR3 is 15 residues long. The chain's CDR3 is CASSVAQDSSETQYF. CDR3 DNA sequence: TGTGCCAGCAGCGTAGCCCAGGACAGTTCAGAGACCCAGTACTTC.

V is TRBV9 and J is TRBJ2-1; D gene unclear. Germline lookup yields CDR1 SGDLS and CDR2 YYNGEE. The V gene lost 0 bases and the J gene lost 6 bases, with 16 bases spanning the gap. The CDR3 contains 16 residues. CDR3 DNA sequence: TGTGCCAGCAGCGTAGATCCCAACCCCGCTCTCAATGAGCAGTTCTTC. Encoded protein: CASSVDPNPALNEQFF. Variable domain in full (rest from reference TRBV9 and TRBJ2-1): DSGVTQTPKHLITATGQRVTLRCSPRSGDLSVYWYQQSLDQGLQFLIQYYNGEERAKGNILERFSAQQFPDLHSELNLSSLELGDSALYFCASSVDPNPALNEQFFGPGTRLTVL.

The chain combines TRBV9 with TRBJ1-3; D remains unclear. The CDR3 consists of 16 residues. Deletions cut 0 bases from V and 0 bases from J, with 10 bases between. Germline CDR1 reads SGDLS; CDR2 reads YYNGEE. The CDR3 DNA sequence: TGTGCCAGCAGCGTAGACCGCGGCAGCTCTGGAAACACCATATATTTT. It specifies CASSVDRGSSGNTIYF.

V and J are TRBV5-1 and TRBJ1-2; a weak D match, TRBD1 (5 bases). Per the germline V gene, CDR1 is SGHRS and CDR2 is YFSETQ. V was pared by 3 bases and J by 7 bases, with 13 bases between. The CDR3 extends over 13 amino acids. The CDR3, as DNA: TGCGCCAGCAGCTCCCAGGGAGGCGGTGGCTACACCTTC. It translates to CASSSQGGGGYTF.

The V call is TRBV28, the J call TRBJ1-4; D is undetermined. Trimming pared 6 bases from V and 5 bases from J, leaving 22 bases between. Germline loops: CDR1 MDHEN, CDR2 SYDVKM. The CDR3 runs to 17 residues. The CDR3 spells CASRSFGPITQNEKLFF. DNA of the CDR3: TGTGCCAGCAGGTCCTTCGGGCCTATTACCCAGAATGAAAAACTGTTTTTT.

The chain combines TRBV9 with TRBJ1-3; 9 nucleotides align to TRBD1. Germline lookup yields CDR1 SGDLS and CDR2 YYNGEE. The CDR3 consists of 16 residues. With 0 bases clipped from V and 4 bases from J, the junction kept 5 bases outside the gene matches. This chain's CDR3 is CASSVGGTGTGNTIYF. DNA for the CDR3: TGTGCCAGCAGCGTAGGCGGGACAGGGACGGGAAACACCATATATTTT. Combining the CDR3 with reference TRBV9 and TRBJ1-3 gives the whole variable domain DSGVTQTPKHLITATGQRVTLRCSPRSGDLSVYWYQQSLDQGLQFLIQYYNGEERAKGNILERFSAQQFPDLHSELNLSSLELGDSALYFCASSVGGTGTGNTIYFGEGSWLTVV.

This clone appeared a few times. The chain recombines TRBV2 with TRBJ2-3; the D is unclear. CDR3 length: 13 amino acids. V was cut by 6 bases and J by 0 bases, with 7 bases left in between. From germline, CDR1 is SNHLY and CDR2 FYNNEI. This CDR3 reads CASRARSTDTQYF. The CDR3 bases are TGTGCCAGCAGAGCCCGTAGCACAGATACGCAGTATTTT.

The rearrangement uses TRBV28 and TRBJ2-3; TRBD1 might be the D (6 bases). V was trimmed by 5 bases and J by 2 bases, leaving 8 bases between them. Germline V CDR1 and CDR2: MDHEN, SYDVKM. The CDR3 consists of 13 residues. Written as DNA, the CDR3 is TGTGCCAGCAGTCAGGGGAACACAGATACGCAGTATTTT. This gives the protein CASSQGNTDTQYF.

This sequence joins TRBV11-2 and TRBJ2-7; TRBD1 agrees at 7 bases. V was pared by 4 bases and J by 6 bases, with 9 bases of the junction left unmatched. The CDR3 runs 14 residues. Germline V gene lookup returns CDR1 SGHAT and CDR2 FQNNGV. Written as DNA, the CDR3 is TGTGCCAGCAGCTGGGGCCCTACAGGGGTCGAGCAGTACTTC. Translation: CASSWGPTGVEQYF. The full variable domain, its missing parts supplied by reference TRBV11-2 and TRBJ2-7, is EAGVAQSPRYKIIEKRQSVAFWCNPISGHATLYWYQQILGQGPKLLIQFQNNGVVDDSQLPKDRFSAERLKGVDSTLKIQPAKLEDSAVYLCASSWGPTGVEQYFGPGTRLTVT.

The chain has TRBV9 and TRBJ1-1, with D unclear. In germline, CDR1 is SGDLS, CDR2 YYNGEE. Trimming removed 0 bases from V and 1 base from J, with 10 bases in between. This CDR3 is 15 amino acids long. The CDR3 spells CASSVGTGKNTEAFF. DNA of the CDR3: TGTGCCAGCAGCGTAGGGACGGGGAAGAACACTGAAGCTTTCTTT.

The chain has TRBV7-2 and TRBJ2-7; TRBD2 might be the D (6 bases). From germline, CDR1 is SGHTA and CDR2 FQGNSA. This CDR3 region has 14 residues. Trimming stripped 1 base from V and 4 bases from J, with 11 bases between. The CDR3 sequence: CASSLVGGTYEQYF. CDR3 in DNA: TGTGCCAGCAGCTTAGTCGGGGGTACTTACGAGCAGTACTTC. The complete variable domain, with remaining parts taken from reference TRBV7-2 and TRBJ2-7, reads GAGVSQSPSNKVTEKGKDVELRCDPISGHTALYWYRQSLGQGLEFLIYFQGNSAPDKSGLPSDRFSAERTGGSVSTLTIQRTQQEDSAVYLCASSLVGGTYEQYFGPGTRLTVT.

In this sample, this clone turned up once. This chain links TRBV4-2 with TRBJ1-4, with a possible D match to TRBD1 (5 bases). Trimming removed 3 bases from V and 2 bases from J, with 10 bases in between. This CDR3 is 15 amino acids long. Per the germline V gene, CDR1 is LGHNA and CDR2 is YNFKEQ. DNA for the CDR3: TGTGCCAGCAGCCAGATGGGACGGACTAATGAAAAACTGTTTTTT. The encoded protein is CASSQMGRTNEKLFF.

This chain uses TRBV30 with TRBJ1-2, with D hard to call. Trimming took 3 bases from V and 1 from J, leaving 9 bases between them. This CDR3 comprises 13 residues. Germline V gene lookup returns CDR1 GTSNPN and CDR2 SVGIG (reference sequence). CDR3 loop: CAWSVGNNYGYTF. The CDR3 DNA is TGTGCCTGGAGCGTCGGAAATAACTATGGCTACACCTTC.

The chain recombines TRBV5-1 with TRBJ1-3; possibly TRBD1 for D (6 bases). Deletions cut 3 bases from V and 4 bases from J, with 14 bases between. The CDR3 runs 15 residues. Germline V CDR1 and CDR2: SGHRS, YFSETQ. CDR3 nucleotide sequence: TGCGCCAGCAGCTCGGCGACAGGTTACGGAAACACCATATATTTT. Protein product: CASSSATGYGNTIYF.

J is TRBJ2-5 and V is TRBV4-1; D is unclear. Germline V lookup: CDR1 MGHRA, CDR2 YSYEKL. Trimming pared 3 bases from V and 1 base from J, leaving 9 bases between. This CDR3 contains 14 residues. In DNA form, the CDR3 reads TGCGCCAGCAGCCAGGCGTCGGTCCAAGAGACCCAGTACTTC. Its protein is CASSQASVQETQYF.

The genes are TRBV14 and TRBJ1-6, with D unresolved. There are 13 residues in the CDR3. V was cut by 1 base and J by 9 bases, with 7 bases left in between. The V gene's germline CDR1 is SGHDN and CDR2 FVKESK. CDR3 residues: CASSQVPTSPLHF. DNA for the CDR3: TGTGCCAGCAGCCAAGTACCTACTTCACCCCTCCACTTT.

V is TRBV27 and J is TRBJ2-2, with D perhaps being TRBD1 or TRBD2 (5 bases each). The CDR3 contains 17 residues. Germline V gene data show CDR1 as MNHEY and CDR2 as SMNVEV (reference sequence). V lost 6 bases to trimming and J lost 5 bases, with 22 bases between them. As DNA, the CDR3 is TGTGCCAGCAGCCTTCAGTTCTTTTGGGGGAAGACCGGGGAGCTGTTTTTT. Protein product: CASSLQFFWGKTGELFF.